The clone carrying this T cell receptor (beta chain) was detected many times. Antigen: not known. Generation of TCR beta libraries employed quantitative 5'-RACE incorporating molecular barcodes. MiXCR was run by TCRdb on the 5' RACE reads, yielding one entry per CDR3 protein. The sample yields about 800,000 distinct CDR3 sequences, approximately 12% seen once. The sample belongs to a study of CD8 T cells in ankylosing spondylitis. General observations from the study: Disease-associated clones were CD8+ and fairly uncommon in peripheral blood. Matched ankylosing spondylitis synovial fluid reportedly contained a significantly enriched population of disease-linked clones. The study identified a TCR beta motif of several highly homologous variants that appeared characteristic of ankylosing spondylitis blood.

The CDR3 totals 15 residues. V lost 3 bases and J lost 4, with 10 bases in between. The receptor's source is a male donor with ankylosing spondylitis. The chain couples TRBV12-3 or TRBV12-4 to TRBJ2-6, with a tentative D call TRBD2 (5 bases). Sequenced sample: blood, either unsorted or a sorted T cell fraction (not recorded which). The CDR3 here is CASSFRGAGANVLTF. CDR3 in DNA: TGTGCCAGCAGTTTTCGGGGAGCCGGGGCCAACGTCCTGACTTTC.